Listed below are T cell receptor beta chains from one sample, sequenced in a study of identical twins. MiXCR, run by TCRdb on the 5' RACE reads, gives a single entry per CDR3 protein. The data show approximately 700,000 distinct CDR3 sequences, with approximately 6.1% seen just once and around 2% held by the top ten. Sequenced sample: naive T cells sorted from blood. These receptors were collected from a man between 18 and 35 years old in good health. The CDR3 runs from the conserved cysteine through the conserved F or W. A D gene is named only where the DNA matches it firmly. The size field is filled for only some rows; it gives once, few, many or a size class.

j_call clone_size d_call v_call cdr3_nt cdr3_aa
TRBJ1-3 many NA TRBV10-3 TGTGCCATCAGAAGCTCTGGAAACACCATATATTTT CAIRSSGNTIYF
TRBJ1-1 many NA TRBV12-3/TRBV12-4 TGTGCCAGCAGTTACAAGGGGAACACTGAAGCTTTCTTT CASSYKGNTEAFF
TRBJ2-1 many NA TRBV28 TGTGCCAGCAGTCCCCCTCGGGGCTCTGAGCAGTTCTTC CASSPPRGSEQFF
TRBJ2-5 NA NA TRBV29-1 TGCAGCGTTAGGAGGGCTCAAGAGACCCAGTACTTC CSVRRAQETQYF
TRBJ1-4 many NA TRBV28 TGTGCCAGCAGTCTTCGAGGGTACAGCGGTGGTAAATCGTTTTTT CASSLRGYSGGKSFF
TRBJ2-7 many NA TRBV5-8 TGTGCCAGCAGGTCCGGCGGGACCTACGAGCAGTACTTC CASRSGGTYEQYF
TRBJ1-4 many NA TRBV20-1 TGCAGTGCTAGAGCCGACGTCGCTAGGAATAATGAAAAACTGTTTTTT CSARADVARNNEKLFF
TRBJ2-3 few NA TRBV7-9 TGTGCCAGCAGCTTAACCTCGAGTCTCACAGATACGCAGTATTTT CASSLTSSLTDTQYF
TRBJ1-1 many NA TRBV5-5 TGTGCCAGCTCGACAGGTCTGGAGGACACTGAAGCTTTCTTT CASSTGLEDTEAFF
TRBJ2-3 NA TRBD2 TRBV5-1 TGCGCCAGCAGCTTGTCCGCTAGCGGAAGCACAGATACGCAGTATTTT CASSLSASGSTDTQYF
TRBJ2-1 few NA TRBV7-9 TGTGCCAGCAGCTTACCCGGACAGCCTAGGTTCTTC CASSLPGQPRFF
TRBJ1-5 NA TRBD1 TRBV2 TGTGCCAGCAGTTGGAGGGGAAGGGGGCAAAATCAGCCCCAGCATTTT CASSWRGRGQNQPQHF
TRBJ2-7 NA NA TRBV9 TGTGCCAGCAGCGCAGGACAGTCCTACGAGCAGTACTTC CASSAGQSYEQYF
TRBJ1-1 few NA TRBV7-3 TGTGCCAGCAGCTTAACCCCTCCTCAAGGAGACTACACTGAAGCTTTCTTT CASSLTPPQGDYTEAFF
TRBJ2-1 many TRBD2 TRBV4-3 TGCGCCAGCAGCCAAGATATAGGGTTTGGGACTAGCGGTTACAATGAGCAGTTCTTC CASSQDIGFGTSGYNEQFF
TRBJ2-1 NA NA TRBV6-5 TGTGCCAGCAGTTATTTCTCGGGAAATGAGCAGTTCTTC CASSYFSGNEQFF
TRBJ1-5 many NA TRBV20-1 TGCAGTGCTGCCCCTCAGACGGATCAGCCCCAGCATTTT CSAAPQTDQPQHF
TRBJ1-1 NA NA TRBV20-1 TGCAGTGCTAGCACCGCGACAGCCTCCACTGAAGCTTTCTTT CSASTATASTEAFF
TRBJ2-5 NA NA TRBV6-2/TRBV6-3 TGTGCCAGCAGCTCACAGGGGAGGGAGACCCAGTACTTC CASSSQGRETQYF
TRBJ2-1 many NA TRBV4-2 TGTGCCAGCAGCCAAGATATAGGGCAAAAGCAGTTCTTC CASSQDIGQKQFF
TRBJ2-3 many NA TRBV12-3/TRBV12-4 TGTGCCAGCAGTTTAAACGACTGGGGCGTGCAGTATTTT CASSLNDWGVQYF
TRBJ2-2 many NA TRBV7-7 TGTGCCAGCAGCATCATGACCGGGCGGAACACCGGGGAGCTGTTTTTT CASSIMTGRNTGELFF
TRBJ2-1 many TRBD2 TRBV20-1 TGCAGTGGGACTAGCGGGAAGTACAATGAGCAGTTCTTC CSGTSGKYNEQFF
TRBJ1-2 many NA TRBV20-1 TGCAGTGGGTTGACAGCTAACTATGGCTACACCTTC CSGLTANYGYTF
TRBJ1-1 many NA TRBV20-1 TGCAGTGCTAGAGATTCTCGTTCGACCGGACCTAAAGCTTTCTTT CSARDSRSTGPKAFF
TRBJ2-3 few NA TRBV4-2 TGTGCCAGCAGCCAAGACCCCGGGCCTTACCCGGATACGCAGTATTTT CASSQDPGPYPDTQYF
TRBJ1-2 many NA TRBV29-1 TGCAGCGTTGGTGGCGGGGGATATGGCTACACCTTC CSVGGGGYGYTF
TRBJ2-5 few NA TRBV7-9 TGTGCCACATTCCCAGAGACCCAGTACTTC CATFPETQYF
TRBJ2-2 many NA TRBV5-1 TGCGCCAGCAGCTTCGGAGGGGAGGCCACCGGGGAGCTGTTTTTT CASSFGGEATGELFF
TRBJ1-2 many TRBD1 TRBV6-1 TGTGCCAGCATGATAGGACAGGGCTATGGCTACACCTTC CASMIGQGYGYTF
TRBJ2-1 NA TRBD2 TRBV12-3/TRBV12-4 TGTGCCAGCTGGTGGAGCGGGGTCAATGAGCAGTTCTTC CASWWSGVNEQFF
TRBJ1-4 few TRBD1 TRBV12-3/TRBV12-4 TGTGCCAGCAGCGCCTACAGATTGACAGGGGTTAACGAAAAACTGTTTTTT CASSAYRLTGVNEKLFF
TRBJ2-5 many NA TRBV20-1 TGCAGTGCAAAACAGGGTCCGGAGACCCAGTACTTC CSAKQGPETQYF
TRBJ1-1 NA NA TRBV29-1 TGCAGAGTTGTAGGGACTGAAGCTTTCTTT CRVVGTEAFF
TRBJ2-1 many NA TRBV12-3/TRBV12-4 TGTGCCAGCAGTAGCTTCGGGGAGCAGTTCTTC CASSSFGEQFF
TRBJ2-7 many TRBD1 TRBV9 TGTGCCAGCAGCGTGGGGACAGCCTCCTACGAGCAGTACTTC CASSVGTASYEQYF
TRBJ2-7 few TRBD2 TRBV20-1 TGCAGTGCTAGAGATACGAGCGGGAGTTCCCTCGTCTACGAGCAGTACTTC CSARDTSGSSLVYEQYF
TRBJ1-6 NA NA TRBV12-3/TRBV12-4 TGTGCCAGCAGCCGAGGCCACGGCAGGAATCCCCTCCACTTT CASSRGHGRNPLHF
TRBJ2-7 many NA TRBV7-3 TGTGCCAGCAGCAGGGGAAGGGACGATTCCTACGAGCAGTACTTC CASSRGRDDSYEQYF
TRBJ2-3 many NA TRBV20-1 TGCAGTGTAACGGGGACACGGCGGAGCACAGATACGCAGTATTTT CSVTGTRRSTDTQYF
TRBJ2-2 many NA TRBV7-3 TGTGCCAGCAGCTTAAAGGGACTGGGGTATTTCGGGGAGCTGTTTTTT CASSLKGLGYFGELFF
TRBJ2-1 NA NA TRBV4-3 TGCGCCAGCAGCCAAGATCAGCGTAATGAGCAGTTCTTC CASSQDQRNEQFF
TRBJ2-1 NA NA TRBV20-1 TGCAGTGGAGGACTAACCTACAATGAGCAGTTCTTC CSGGLTYNEQFF
TRBJ2-1 many TRBD2 TRBV29-1 TGCAGCGTGAACGGACTAGCGGGGGCCAAAAATGAGCAGTTCTTC CSVNGLAGAKNEQFF
TRBJ1-2 few NA TRBV14 TGTGCCAGCAGCCAAGATATTGCAGGGTTGAATGGCTACACCTTC CASSQDIAGLNGYTF
TRBJ1-6 many NA TRBV6-5 TGTGCCAGCAGTTTGAGACCGGGTCCTTATAATTCACCCCTCCACTTT CASSLRPGPYNSPLHF
TRBJ1-1 few NA TRBV28 TGTGCCAGCAGTTTGGACGGGGGTAGGAACACTGAAGCTTTCTTT CASSLDGGRNTEAFF
TRBJ2-2 NA NA TRBV5-1 TGCGCCAGCACCCCCTTTTTGGGCACCGGGGAGCTGTTTTTT CASTPFLGTGELFF
TRBJ1-1 NA TRBD1 TRBV5-1 TGCGCCAGCAGCCCCTCAGGACAGGGGAACACTGAAGCTTTCTTT CASSPSGQGNTEAFF
TRBJ2-3 few NA TRBV20-1 TGCAGTGCCTCCCCAAGCCCGGGTGCAGATACGCAGTATTTT CSASPSPGADTQYF
TRBJ2-5 NA TRBD1 TRBV7-2 TGTGCCAGCAGAAGCACAGGGGGCCTCGAGACCCAGTACTTC CASRSTGGLETQYF
TRBJ1-1 many NA TRBV24-1 TGTGCCACCAGTAATGGACACGGGACTACTGAAGCTTTCTTT CATSNGHGTTEAFF
TRBJ2-2 few NA TRBV3-1 TGTGCCAGCAGCGGAGAGAACGACTGGATCGGCGGCGGGGAGCTGTTTTTT CASSGENDWIGGGELFF
TRBJ1-5 few TRBD1 TRBV20-1 TGCAGTGCTAGAGTAGCGACAGGGACCCAGCCCCAGCATTTT CSARVATGTQPQHF
TRBJ1-5 few NA TRBV6-1 TGTGCCAGCACGTATGGGATCAATCAGCCCCAGCATTTT CASTYGINQPQHF
TRBJ2-3 many NA TRBV20-1 TGCAGTGGAAACCGGGATAGTGATACGCAGTATTTT CSGNRDSDTQYF